The 32 T cell receptor beta chains below all came from one sample that was sequenced in a study of cytomegalovirus exposure and HLA in healthy donors. The PCR employed 60 Vbeta primers together with 13 Jbeta primers. Generated by immunoSEQ multiplex PCR, the TCRdb table keeps only in-frame clones and is missing some. The profile shows 200,000 to 250,000 clones, approximately 90% of them singletons. The sequenced sample was PBMCs. The receptors were gathered from a young woman in good health and CMV-seronegative.

This chain connects TRBV27 to TRBJ1-4; 8 bases fit TRBD1. The CDR3 is 21 amino acids. With 7 bases clipped from V and 0 bases from J, the junction kept 22 bases outside the gene matches. Per germline, CDR1 MNHEY and CDR2 SMNVEV (reference sequence). CDR3 protein: CASNTFWGQEMSSATNEKLFF. The CDR3 bases are TGTGCCAGCAATACATTTTGGGGACAGGAGATGTCATCCGCAACTAATGAAAAACTGTTTTTT.

The rearrangement links TRBV7-3 to TRBJ1-1, with a possible D match to TRBD1 (5 bases). Germline values: CDR1 SGHTA, CDR2 FQGTGA. V gave up 6 bases and J gave up 1 base, with 9 bases separating them. The CDR3 has 13 residues. The CDR3 protein is CASRVDRNTEAFF. The CDR3 DNA reads TGTGCCAGCAGAGTTGACAGGAACACTGAAGCTTTCTTT.

V is TRBV7-2 and J is TRBJ2-2; 9 bases are a match to TRBD1. Germline V lookup: CDR1 SGHTA, CDR2 FQGNSA. With V trimmed by 5 bases and J by 3 bases, 7 bases remained unmatched. The CDR3 loop spans 16 amino acids. CDR3 loop: CASSEQGAIDTGELFF. CDR3 in DNA: TGTGCCAGCAGCGAACAGGGGGCGATTGACACCGGGGAGCTGTTTTTT.

The V and J genes are TRBV4-1 and TRBJ2-5; 8 bases align to TRBD1. The trim removed 2 bases at V and 0 bases at J, leaving 5 bases unmatched. The CDR3 covers 16 residues. Germline CDR1 and CDR2: MGHRA and YSYEKL. CDR3 nucleotide sequence: TGCGCCAGCAGCCAACCGGGGACAGGATACCAAGAGACCCAGTACTTC. Translating gives CASSQPGTGYQETQYF.

The CDR3 spells CSVRIGGYTF. The CDR3 DNA reads as TGCAGCGTTCGAATCGGTGGCTACACCTTC. The chain joins TRBV29-1 to TRBJ1-2; the D is unclear. V was clipped by 5 bases and J by 7 bases, with 8 bases between them. The CDR3 extends over 10 amino acids. CDR1 and CDR2 (germline): SQVTM, ANQGSEA.

This clone was counted once. This sequence joins TRBV19 and TRBJ2-7; TRBD2 aligns across 8 bases. Germline V gene data show CDR1 as LNHDA and CDR2 as SQIVND (reference sequence). V lost 5 bases, J lost 3 bases, and 3 bases stayed unmatched. CDR3 length: 13 residues. The CDR3, as DNA: TGTGCCAGTAGTCCCGGGGGGGGCTACGAGCAGTACTTC. Translating gives CASSPGGGYEQYF.

This chain connects TRBV6-5 to TRBJ2-2; 9 nucleotides line up with TRBD2. With V trimmed by 8 bases and J by 5 bases, 6 bases remained unmatched. This CDR3 spans 14 amino acids. Germline CDR1 and CDR2: MNHEY and SVGAGI. The CDR3 bases are TGTGCCAGCGCCTTAGCGGGAGAAACCGGGGAGCTGTTTTTT. This translates into CASALAGETGELFF.

J is TRBJ2-1 and V is TRBV18; TRBD2 matches 15 bases. CDR1 KGHSH and CDR2 LQKENI come from the germline V gene. Trimming removed 3 bases from V and 7 bases from J; junction bases left unmatched: 7. The CDR3 totals 17 residues. DNA for the CDR3: TGTGCCAGCTCACCGCCCACGGGACTAGCGGGGGGAAATGAGCAGTTCTTC. Residues: CASSPPTGLAGGNEQFF.

This clone is a singleton in its sample. V gene TRBV2 combines with J gene TRBJ2-1; TRBD2 agrees at 9 bases. The CDR3 is 13 residues long. Unmatched junction bases numbered 7, after V lost 10 bases and J lost 6 bases. The germline gives CDR1 SNHLY, CDR2 FYNNEI. The CDR3 coding sequence is TGTGCCACCATAGCGGGAGTAGTCAATGAGCAGTTCTTC. Translating gives CATIAGVVNEQFF.

Here the CDR3 reads CASSLITGGLDEQFF. DNA of the CDR3: TGCGCCAGCAGCTTGATCACGGGAGGGCTCGATGAGCAGTTCTTC. The chain combines TRBV5-1 with TRBJ2-1, with 8 bases fitting TRBD2. The junction had 8 bases not matched to a gene; V was cut back by 1 base and J by 8 bases. Germline-derived CDR1 and CDR2 are SGHRS and YFSETQ. The CDR3 loop spans 15 amino acids.

The V and J genes are TRBV5-1 and TRBJ2-7; TRBD2 matches at 15 bases. Looked up from germline, CDR1 is SGHRS and CDR2 is YFSETQ. V dropped 0 bases and J dropped 9; count of bases not matched to a gene: 7. CDR3 length: 16 residues. As DNA, the CDR3 is TGCGCCAGCAGCTTGGGTCAAGGACTAGCGGGAGGGGCGCAGTACTTC. Translated, it gives CASSLGQGLAGGAQYF.

The gene calls are TRBV18 and TRBJ2-5, with 10 positions matching TRBD2. The CDR3 extends over 17 amino acids. V trimming: 1 base; J trimming: 5 bases; junction bases outside the gene matches: 10. Germline V gene lookup returns CDR1 KGHSH and CDR2 LQKENI. The CDR3 loop reads CASSPLLLAGEAETQYF. The CDR3 nucleotides read TGTGCCAGCTCACCACTGCTTCTAGCGGGGGAAGCGGAGACCCAGTACTTC.

This clone was found once. Mismatch with germline at one junction end may stem from a read error. The chain couples TRBV7-9 to TRBJ2-6, with a weak D call TRBD1 (6 bases). The length of the CDR3 is 16 residues. From germline, CDR1 is SEHNR and CDR2 FQNEAQ (reference sequence). CDR3 loop: CSSSPRGGSGANVLTF. For the CDR3, the DNA is TGTTCCAGCAGCCCAAGAGGGGGCTCTGGGGCCAACGTCCTGACTTTC.

This chain connects TRBV18 to TRBJ2-5; no reliable D call. This CDR3 comprises 13 residues. Germline CDR1 is KGHSH and CDR2 is LQKENI. Trimming shortened V by 0 bases and J by 2 bases, and 4 bases separated the two germline ends. CDR3 bases: TGTGCCAGCTCACCACCTCCACAAGAGACCCAGTACTTC. It codes for CASSPPPQETQYF.

The chain links TRBV11-2 to TRBJ2-7; D not certain. Trimming removed 4 bases from V and 5 bases from J, with 15 bases in between. CDR3 length: 14 residues. CDR1 and CDR2 from the germline V gene are SGHAT and FQNNGV. The CDR3 DNA follows: TGTGCCAGCAGCTCCTTCGGTGGTGAGGACGAGCAGTACTTC. Amino acids: CASSSFGGEDEQYF.

The table lists this clone with a count of one. The chain is built from TRBV5-4 and TRBJ2-1; 13 bases align to TRBD2. From germline, CDR1 is SGHNT and CDR2 YYREEE (reference sequence). CDR3 length equals 17 residues. J was trimmed by 4 bases and V by 4 bases; bases with no gene match: 8. In nucleotides, the CDR3 is TGTGCCAGCAGCAGGGGACTAGCGGGGAACTTTTACAATGAGCAGTTCTTC. Translation: CASSRGLAGNFYNEQFF.

The J gene is TRBJ2-3, the V gene TRBV15, with D hard to call. Trimming removed 5 bases from V and 3 bases from J, with 15 bases in between. CDR3 size: 15 residues. CDR1 and CDR2 from the germline V gene are LNHNV and YYDKDF (reference sequence). CDR3: CATSRPEVWTDTQYF. CDR3 DNA: TGTGCCACCAGCCGCCCCGAGGTATGGACAGATACGCAGTATTTT.

The chain joins TRBV7-6 to TRBJ2-7; the match to TRBD1 covers 11 bases. There are 14 residues in the CDR3. The trim removed 6 bases at V and 9 bases at J, leaving 10 bases unmatched. Germline values: CDR1 SGHVS, CDR2 FNYEAQ. The DNA for the CDR3 is TGTGCCAGCAGGCCGACCGGGACAGGGGGGACGCAGTACTTC. This translates into CASRPTGTGGTQYF.

The chain employs TRBV11-2 and TRBJ2-1; TRBD2 matches 11 bases. Germline lookup yields CDR1 SGHAT and CDR2 FQNNGV. This CDR3 spans 17 amino acids. V was pared by 4 bases and J by 12 bases, with 17 bases of the junction left unmatched. As DNA, the CDR3 is TGTGCCAGCAGCTATTTTGGGACTAGCGGTTGGGCGAGGGCGCAGTTCTTC. Translated, it gives CASSYFGTSGWARAQFF.

The J gene is TRBJ1-1, the V gene TRBV27; TRBD1 aligns across 9 bases. The CDR3 loop spans 13 amino acids. The V and J ends lost 6 bases and 7 bases, in that order; junction bases with no gene match: 6. CDR1 and CDR2 from the germline V gene are MNHEY and SMNVEV (reference sequence). The CDR3 protein is CASSWDRAFEAFF. The CDR3 bases are TGTGCCAGCAGCTGGGACAGGGCCTTTGAAGCTTTCTTT.

The chain carries TRBV5-1 and TRBJ1-1; perhaps TRBD1 as D (5 bases). The CDR3 sequence is 15 residues long. V shed 4 bases and J shed 4 bases, with 17 bases lying between them. Germline CDR1 reads SGHRS; CDR2 reads YFSETQ. Here the CDR3 DNA reads TGCGCCAGCAGCCCAGGGCTGGAAATTATCACTGAAGCTTTCTTT. As protein: CASSPGLEIITEAFF.

The chain carries TRBV27 and TRBJ2-5; D gene uncertain. Judging by the DNA end, TRBJ2-7 fits better; the J call may be wrong. Germline loops: CDR1 MNHEY, CDR2 SMNVEV (reference sequence). The CDR3 has 13 amino acids. The CDR3 DNA reads as TGTGCCAGCAACAACCCCCGCGGCTACGAGCAGTACTTC. It translates to CASNNPRGYEQYF.

The chain employs TRBV11-2 and TRBJ1-2; 7 positions match TRBD1. Germline V gene lookup returns CDR1 SGHAT and CDR2 FQNNGV. CDR3 length: 15 amino acids. Trimming at V came to 5 bases and at J to 1 base, leaving 7 bases not matched to a gene. CDR3 residues: CASSETTGFNYGYTF. As DNA, the CDR3 is TGTGCCAGCAGCGAGACGACAGGGTTTAACTATGGCTACACCTTC.

This chain joins TRBV6-6 and TRBJ1-2, with 9 bases that match TRBD1. The CDR3 has 16 amino acids. Germline V gene data show CDR1 as MNHNY and CDR2 as SVGAGI (reference sequence). With 6 bases clipped from V and 4 bases from J, the junction kept 12 bases outside the gene matches. The CDR3 nucleotides are TGTGCCAGCAGGACCACAGGGGGCGAAGGCTCCTATGGCTACACCTTC. It specifies CASRTTGGEGSYGYTF.

The chain couples TRBV27 to TRBJ2-3; 7 bases agree with TRBD1. From germline, CDR1 is MNHEY and CDR2 SMNVEV (reference sequence). This CDR3 is built from 15 residues. The ends lost 6 bases at V and 5 bases at J; junction bases unmatched: 11. CDR3 sequence: CASRRDSLGRDTQYF. CDR3 nucleotides: TGTGCCAGCAGACGGGACAGCCTGGGGCGAGATACGCAGTATTTT.

The rearrangement uses TRBV5-4 and TRBJ2-7, with 9 bases aligning to TRBD2. The CDR3 spans 15 residues. J lost 3 bases, V lost 0 bases, and 4 bases had no gene match. Germline lookup yields CDR1 SGHNT and CDR2 YYREEE (reference sequence). The CDR3 region is CASSLEPSGNYEQYF. CDR3 DNA sequence: TGTGCCAGCAGCTTGGAGCCTAGCGGGAACTACGAGCAGTACTTC.

This chain connects TRBV6-6 to TRBJ1-6; 7 nucleotides line up with TRBD1. Germline V gene data show CDR1 as MNHNY and CDR2 as SVGAGI (reference sequence). V was clipped by 6 bases and J by 10 bases; unmatched bases: 15. This CDR3 region has 16 residues. CDR3 nucleotides: TGTGCCAGCAGCGATAATCGACGAGGGGGCCGCTCACCCCTCCACTTT. As protein: CASSDNRRGGRSPLHF.

The CDR3 protein is CASSVGQGDYTQYF. The DNA for the CDR3 is TGTGCCAGCAGCGTAGGGCAGGGGGATTATACGCAGTATTTT. V is TRBV9 and J is TRBJ2-3, with 7 bases matching TRBD1. This CDR3 spans 14 amino acids. The V segment lost 0 bases and the J segment 7 bases; nucleotides outside the gene matches: 5. Germline V gene data show CDR1 as SGDLS and CDR2 as YYNGEE.

The genes are TRBV9 and TRBJ2-3, with TRBD1 identical over 8 bases. The CDR3 runs 15 residues. V was clipped by 0 bases and J by 5 bases; unmatched bases: 5. Germline CDR1 is SGDLS and CDR2 is YYNGEE. This CDR3 reads CASSVGTGPGDTQYF. The CDR3 DNA reads as TGTGCCAGCAGCGTAGGGACAGGGCCGGGAGATACGCAGTATTTT.

The chain is built from TRBV27 and TRBJ1-2; 8 bases align to TRBD1. V shed 8 bases, J shed 3 bases, and the junction held 14 bases outside the gene matches. The V gene's germline CDR1 is MNHEY and CDR2 SMNVEV (reference sequence). The CDR3 runs 16 residues. DNA of the CDR3: TGTGCCAGCTCCCACATCGGACAGGGAACTTACTATGGCTACACCTTC. Amino acids: CASSHIGQGTYYGYTF.

The chain links TRBV13 to TRBJ2-5; a weak D match, TRBD2 (6 bases). This CDR3 is built from 15 residues. Germline values: CDR1 PRHDT, CDR2 FYEKMQ (reference sequence). V was cut by 5 bases and J by 1 base, with 14 bases left in between. CDR3 protein: CASSPREKVQETQYF. CDR3 DNA sequence: TGTGCCAGCAGCCCTCGGGAGAAGGTCCAAGAGACCCAGTACTTC.

The chain joins TRBV6-6 to TRBJ2-3; the D gene is possibly TRBD2 (6 bases). The CDR3 covers 14 residues. Germline V CDR1 and CDR2: MNHNY, SVGAGI (reference sequence). V lost 7 bases, J lost 4 bases, and 15 bases lay in between. This CDR3 reads CASTRDFAPDTQYF. The CDR3 DNA is TGTGCCAGCACCCGGGACTTTGCTCCAGATACGCAGTATTTT.